These 18 T cell receptor beta chains were all obtained from the same sample, sequenced in a study of T-cell memory formation after mild COVID-19. TCRdb reprocessed the 5' RACE reads with MiXCR, giving one entry per CDR3 protein. The data contain 350,000 to 450,000 distinct CDR3 sequences, less than 25% of them singletons. Sequencing input: PBMCs or a T cell subset sorted from them (not recorded which). Receptors were obtained from an adult woman who had mild COVID-19 (a few samples of this study predate the infection). Cell type and time point are not known.

This clonotype was counted a few times. The chain joins TRBV27 to TRBJ2-1, with 11 bases aligning to TRBD2. The length of the CDR3 is 16 residues. J lost 8 bases, V lost 4 bases, and 10 bases had no gene match. Germline assignment: CDR1 MNHEY and CDR2 SMNVEV (reference sequence). The CDR3 loop is CASSSILAGGIHEQFF. The CDR3 nucleotides are TGTGCCAGCAGTTCCATCCTAGCGGGAGGTATCCATGAGCAGTTCTTC.

V is TRBV18 and J is TRBJ2-5; TRBD1 matches 7 bases. The trim removed 4 bases at V and 4 bases at J, leaving 6 bases unmatched. CDR3 length equals 14 residues. CDR1 is KGHSH and CDR2 is LQKENI in the germline V gene. The CDR3 sequence is CASSRETGRETQYF. CDR3 nucleotide sequence: TGTGCCAGCTCACGCGAGACAGGGAGAGAGACCCAGTACTTC.

The rearrangement uses TRBV5-6 and TRBJ2-7; the D is unclear. There are 13 residues in the CDR3. V lost 4 bases to trimming and J lost 3 bases, with 11 bases between them. Germline V gene lookup returns CDR1 SGHDT and CDR2 YYEEEE. In nucleotides, the CDR3 is TGTGCCAGCAGCCCCTCGCCCGTCTACGAGCAGTACTTC. Its translation: CASSPSPVYEQYF.

This clonotype was detected only a few times. This chain joins TRBV18 and TRBJ2-1, with 10 nucleotides matching TRBD1. The CDR3 contains 15 residues. The germline V gene encodes CDR1 KGHSH and CDR2 LQKENI. V dropped 6 bases and J dropped 7; count of bases not matched to a gene: 9. The chain's CDR3 is CASSRMGTGVNEQFF. For the CDR3, the DNA is TGTGCCAGCTCGCGCATGGGGACAGGGGTAAATGAGCAGTTCTTC.

This chain links TRBV7-8 with TRBJ2-7; D may match TRBD1 or TRBD2 (5 bases each). This CDR3 has 16 amino acids. Germline V gives CDR1 SGHVS, CDR2 FQNEAQ. V was clipped by 2 bases and J by 0 bases, with 14 bases between them. This CDR3 is CASSLSGPGSSYEQYF. The CDR3, as DNA: TGTGCCAGCAGCTTATCGGGTCCAGGGAGCTCCTACGAGCAGTACTTC.

This clonotype was counted a few times. V and J are TRBV20-1 and TRBJ2-7; no clear D gene. The CDR3 has 15 residues. The germline gives CDR1 DFQATT, CDR2 SNEGSKA (reference sequence). The V gene lost 5 bases and the J gene lost 2 bases, with 19 bases spanning the gap. The CDR3 sequence: CSAPKATARTYEQYF. DNA of the CDR3: TGCAGTGCTCCTAAGGCAACAGCCCGTACCTACGAGCAGTACTTC.

This clonotype was seen only a few times. This chain uses TRBV10-3 with TRBJ1-2; the D gene is possibly TRBD1 (5 bases). V lost 6 bases and J 4 bases, leaving 18 bases between the germline ends. Germline V gene lookup returns CDR1 ENHRY and CDR2 SYGVKD. The CDR3 has 15 residues. CDR3 sequence reads: CAIRPGRSNFYGYTF. In nucleotides, the CDR3 is TGTGCCATCAGACCGGGACGGAGCAATTTCTATGGCTACACCTTC.

This clonotype was observed a handful of times. This rearrangement joins TRBV24-1 to TRBJ1-5; D is perhaps TRBD1 (6 bases). This CDR3 comprises 12 residues. Trimming took off 6 bases at V and 7 bases at J, with 9 bases between the two ends. CDR1 KGHDR and CDR2 SFDVKD come from the germline V gene. CDR3 in amino acids: CATSWGGQPQHF. The CDR3 DNA follows: TGTGCCACCAGTTGGGGGGGCCAGCCCCAGCATTTT.

The chain recombines TRBV7-9 with TRBJ2-3; 7 bases are shared with TRBD2. Trimming took 8 bases from V and 3 from J; bases not matched to a gene: 14. The CDR3 contains 16 residues. Looked up from germline, CDR1 is SEHNR and CDR2 is FQNEAQ (reference sequence). As DNA, the CDR3 is TGTGCCAGCGCCCTGATGGCGGGAGAGGGTACAGATACGCAGTATTTT. It codes for CASALMAGEGTDTQYF. Full variable domain (rest looked up from reference TRBV7-9 and TRBJ2-3): DTGVSQNPRHKITKRGQNVTFRCDPISEHNRLYWYRQTLGQGPEFLTYFQNEAQLEKSRLLSDRFSAERPKGSFSTLEIQRTEQGDSAMYLCASALMAGEGTDTQYFGPGTRLTVL.

The table lists this clonotype with a few counts. This chain connects TRBV29-1 to TRBJ2-5; no reliable D call. Germline V gene data show CDR1 as SQVTM and CDR2 as ANQGSEA. This CDR3 is 12 amino acids long. Between the trimmed V and J ends, which lost 2 bases and 1 base, there was a span of 5 bases. Here the CDR3 reads CSVEPFQETQYF. The CDR3 coding sequence is TGCAGCGTTGAACCGTTCCAAGAGACCCAGTACTTC.

This clonotype was found a few times. J is TRBJ1-1 and V is TRBV29-1; no clear D gene. Trimming stripped 7 bases from V and 2 bases from J, with 11 bases between. Germline V gene sequence: CDR1 SQVTM, CDR2 ANQGSEA. The CDR3 consists of 12 residues. The CDR3 loop is CSGVMDNTEAFF. The CDR3 bases are TGCAGCGGGGTTATGGATAACACTGAAGCTTTCTTT.

This clonotype was counted a few times. The chain employs TRBV28 and TRBJ2-7, with D hard to call. This CDR3 region has 11 residues. The germline V and J ends were trimmed by 7 bases and 1 base, with 5 bases remaining between them. From germline, CDR1 is MDHEN and CDR2 SYDVKM. Here the CDR3 reads CASTYSYEQYF. DNA for the CDR3: TGTGCCAGCACGTATTCCTACGAGCAGTACTTC.

The J gene is TRBJ2-7, the V gene TRBV18, with D perhaps being TRBD1 or TRBD2 (6 bases each). The germline V gene encodes CDR1 KGHSH and CDR2 LQKENI. This CDR3 contains 16 residues. The V and J ends lost 0 bases and 2 bases respectively, with 14 bases between them. In DNA form, the CDR3 reads TGTGCCAGCTCACCACCGGGTAGGGGGAGGACCTACGAGCAGTACTTC. It specifies CASSPPGRGRTYEQYF.

The chain carries TRBV5-1 and TRBJ2-7; a possible D gene is TRBD2 (5 bases). Trimming stripped 0 bases from V and 0 bases from J, with 13 bases between. Germline assignment: CDR1 SGHRS and CDR2 YFSETQ. This CDR3 spans 16 amino acids. This CDR3 is CASSLDAGLASYEQYF. The DNA of the CDR3 is TGCGCCAGCAGCTTGGATGCGGGCCTAGCCTCCTACGAGCAGTACTTC.

The chain carries TRBV29-1 and TRBJ2-3; 13 nucleotides agree with TRBD2. CDR1 is SQVTM, CDR2 ANQGSEA, per germline. V shed 5 bases, J shed 2 bases, and the junction held 4 bases outside the gene matches. The CDR3 is 15 amino acids. CDR3 loop: CSVWTSGGLTDTQYF. As DNA, the CDR3 is TGCAGCGTTTGGACTAGCGGGGGACTCACAGATACGCAGTATTTT.

A few counts support this clonotype. The rearrangement uses TRBV7-2 and TRBJ2-1; D gene unclear. Germline CDR1 reads SGHTA; CDR2 reads FQGNSA. Trimming stripped 5 bases from V and 7 bases from J, with 21 bases between. The CDR3 sequence is 16 residues long. CDR3 bases: TGTGCCAGCAGCCGTCTCGGGCAACCAGTGGGGAATGAGCAGTTCTTC. It encodes CASSRLGQPVGNEQFF.

The chain recombines TRBV7-8 with TRBJ2-4; 11 nucleotides align to TRBD2. The V segment lost 5 bases and the J segment 0 bases; nucleotides outside the gene matches: 12. This CDR3 is built from 19 residues. Germline lookup yields CDR1 SGHVS and CDR2 FQNEAQ. The CDR3 here is CASSGSALAGVLAKNIQYF. DNA for the CDR3: TGTGCCAGCAGCGGCTCTGCACTAGCGGGAGTTCTAGCCAAAAACATTCAGTACTTC.

This clonotype was seen a handful of times. The chain couples TRBV6-1 to TRBJ2-1; 8 bases align to TRBD2. Per germline, CDR1 MNHNS and CDR2 SASEGT. The V and J ends lost 6 bases and 7 bases, in that order; junction bases with no gene match: 8. CDR3 size: 14 residues. CDR3 region: CASRLSGGVNEQFF. CDR3 sequence (DNA): TGTGCCAGCAGGTTAAGCGGGGGAGTGAATGAGCAGTTCTTC.